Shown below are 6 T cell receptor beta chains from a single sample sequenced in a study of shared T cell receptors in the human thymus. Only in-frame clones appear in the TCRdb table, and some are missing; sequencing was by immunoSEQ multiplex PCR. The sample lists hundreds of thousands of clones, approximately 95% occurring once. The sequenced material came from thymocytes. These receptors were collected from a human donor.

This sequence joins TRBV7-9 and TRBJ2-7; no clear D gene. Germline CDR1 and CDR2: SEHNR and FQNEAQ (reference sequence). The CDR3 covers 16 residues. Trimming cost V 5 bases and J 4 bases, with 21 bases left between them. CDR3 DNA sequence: TGTGCCAGCAGCGCCAGCTTGGAAAAAGCTTTGTACGAGCAGTACTTC. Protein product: CASSASLEKALYEQYF.

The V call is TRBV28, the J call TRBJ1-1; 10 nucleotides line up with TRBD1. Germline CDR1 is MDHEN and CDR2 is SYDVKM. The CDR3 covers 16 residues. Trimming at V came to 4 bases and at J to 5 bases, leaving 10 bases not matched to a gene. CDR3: CASSSDRGKVRTEAFF. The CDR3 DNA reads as TGTGCCAGCAGTTCGGACAGGGGGAAAGTAAGGACTGAAGCTTTCTTT.

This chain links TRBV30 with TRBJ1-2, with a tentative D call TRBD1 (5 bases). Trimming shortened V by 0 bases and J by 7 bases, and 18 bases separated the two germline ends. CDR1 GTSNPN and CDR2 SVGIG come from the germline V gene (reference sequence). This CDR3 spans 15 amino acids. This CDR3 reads CAWSVLKSSGGGYTF. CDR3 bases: TGTGCCTGGAGTGTACTTAAGTCCTCTGGGGGTGGCTACACCTTC.

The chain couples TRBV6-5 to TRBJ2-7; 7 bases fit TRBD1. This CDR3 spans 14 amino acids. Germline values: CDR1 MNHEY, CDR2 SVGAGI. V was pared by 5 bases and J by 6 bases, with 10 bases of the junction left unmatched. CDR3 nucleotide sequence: TGTGCCAGCAGTACAGGGGTCCGATCCCCCGAGCAGTACTTC. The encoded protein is CASSTGVRSPEQYF.

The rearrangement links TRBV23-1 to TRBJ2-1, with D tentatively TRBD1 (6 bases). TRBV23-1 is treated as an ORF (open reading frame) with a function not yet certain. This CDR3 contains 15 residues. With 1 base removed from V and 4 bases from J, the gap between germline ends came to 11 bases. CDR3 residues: CASSQWGQGYNEQFF. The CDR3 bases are TGCGCCAGCAGTCAATGGGGGCAAGGGTACAATGAGCAGTTCTTC.

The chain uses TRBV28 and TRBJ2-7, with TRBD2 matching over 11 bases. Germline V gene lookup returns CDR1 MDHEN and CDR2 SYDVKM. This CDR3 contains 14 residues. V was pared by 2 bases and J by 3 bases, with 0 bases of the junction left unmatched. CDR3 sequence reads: CASSLTSGSYEQYF. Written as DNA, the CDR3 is TGTGCCAGCAGTTTAACTAGCGGGAGCTACGAGCAGTACTTC.